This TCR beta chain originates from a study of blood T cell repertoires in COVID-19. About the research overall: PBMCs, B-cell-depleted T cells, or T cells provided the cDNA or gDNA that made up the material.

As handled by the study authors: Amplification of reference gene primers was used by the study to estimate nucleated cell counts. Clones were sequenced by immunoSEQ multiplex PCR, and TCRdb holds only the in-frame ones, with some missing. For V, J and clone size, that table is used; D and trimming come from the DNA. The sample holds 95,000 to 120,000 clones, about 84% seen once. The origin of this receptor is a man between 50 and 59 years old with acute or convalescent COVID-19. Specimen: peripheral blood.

CDR3 loop: CASSFTDRAYYEQYF. The CDR3 DNA is TGTGCCAGCAGCTTCACCGACAGGGCTTATTACGAGCAGTACTTC. The rearrangement uses TRBV5-6 and TRBJ2-7; 7 nucleotides line up with TRBD1. Germline-derived CDR1 and CDR2 are SGHDT and YYEEEE. This CDR3 has 15 amino acids. The J segment lost 4 bases and the V segment lost 2 bases, leaving 9 bases of the junction unmatched. Variable domain in full (rest from reference TRBV5-6 and TRBJ2-7): DAGVTQSPTHLIKTRGQQVTLRCSPKSGHDTVSWYQQALGQGPQFIFQYYEEEERQRGNFPDRFSGHQFPNYSSELNVNALLLGDSALYLCASSFTDRAYYEQYFGPGTRLTVT.